A single sample gave rise to the 14 T cell receptor beta chains below, sequenced in a study of shared clonotypes between healthy human individuals. Using immunoSEQ multiplex PCR, the repertoire was profiled, and TCRdb retains in-frame clones only, with some absent. The table includes hundreds of thousands of clones, around 74% detected once. Sequencing was done on a sample of memory CD4+ T cells sorted from blood. Subset in this sample: CD45RA-negative fraction. The receptors come from a woman in her 30s in good health.

This clone showed up just a few times. V and J are TRBV10-2 and TRBJ1-1, with unresolved D. The V gene's germline CDR1 is WSHSY and CDR2 SAAADI. The V and J ends lost 0 bases and 6 bases respectively, with 14 bases between them. The CDR3 loop spans 15 amino acids. As DNA, the CDR3 is TGCGCCAGCAGTGAGTCCGAGGTGCGTCGGGCTGAAGCTTTCTTT. Encoded protein: CASSESEVRRAEAFF.

This rearrangement joins TRBV10-2 to TRBJ1-2; D ambiguous. V was cut by 3 bases and J by 5 bases, with 16 bases left in between. The CDR3 runs to 15 residues. Germline CDR1 WSHSY, CDR2 SAAADI. This chain's CDR3 is CASSDSRARWYGYTF. CDR3 nucleotides: TGCGCCAGCAGTGATAGTCGGGCGAGGTGGTATGGCTACACCTTC.

The sample holds one count of this clone. This chain joins TRBV4-1 and TRBJ2-5; D is ambiguous. The J call is uncertain, as TRBJ2-7 better fits the DNA end. Germline V gene sequence: CDR1 MGHRA, CDR2 YSYEKL. The CDR3 spans 14 residues. CDR3 DNA sequence: TGCGCCAGCAGCCAACTGCCCTCGGTCTACGAGCAGTACTTC. It encodes CASSQLPSVYEQYF.

This clone was counted once. The rearrangement uses TRBV5-1 and TRBJ2-1, with D perhaps matching TRBD1 (6 bases). CDR3 length: 16 amino acids. Germline V gene data show CDR1 as SGHRS and CDR2 as YFSETQ. Deletions cut 4 bases from V and 9 bases from J, with 23 bases between. The CDR3 DNA is TGCGCCAGCAGCGCAAGCCTTACAGGGCCGTCCAGTGAGCAGTTCTTC. Protein product: CASSASLTGPSSEQFF.

The chain employs TRBV9 and TRBJ2-3; the D gene is possibly TRBD1 (5 bases). Germline CDR1 reads SGDLS; CDR2 reads YYNGEE. CDR3 length equals 16 residues. The V gene lost 4 bases and the J gene lost 1 base, with 16 bases spanning the gap. The CDR3: CASSFRQGSRTDTQYF. The DNA for the CDR3 is TGTGCCAGCAGCTTTCGCCAGGGTTCTCGCACAGATACGCAGTATTTT.

The chain couples TRBV25-1 to TRBJ2-1, with 12 positions matching TRBD2. V was pared by 3 bases and J by 7 bases, with 7 bases of the junction left unmatched. The CDR3 consists of 16 residues. Germline V lookup: CDR1 MGHDK, CDR2 SYGVNS. The CDR3 loop reads CASSDSSGRAYNEQFF. The CDR3 region has the DNA TGTGCCAGCAGTGATTCTAGCGGGAGGGCGTATAATGAGCAGTTCTTC.

This clone was seen a handful of times. This chain connects TRBV28 to TRBJ2-4; possible D gene TRBD2, 6 bases. V was pared by 6 bases and J by 0 bases, with 21 bases between. This CDR3 has 18 amino acids. In germline, CDR1 is MDHEN, CDR2 SYDVKM. CDR3 nucleotide sequence: TGTGCCAGCAGCTCACGATATAGCGGAAGAATAGCCAAAAACATTCAGTACTTC. It is translated as CASSSRYSGRIAKNIQYF.

This chain connects TRBV30 to TRBJ1-5; no clear D. The ends were cut back, 6 bases at V and 5 bases at J, with 17 bases in the middle. CDR3 length: 14 residues. Germline V gene data show CDR1 as GTSNPN and CDR2 as SVGIG (reference sequence). Here the CDR3 reads CACSGSRVDQPQHF. CDR3 DNA sequence: TGTGCCTGCTCGGGCAGTCGAGTCGATCAGCCCCAGCATTTT.

V and J are TRBV5-1 and TRBJ2-2, with D possibly called TRBD1 or TRBD2 (5 bases each). The CDR3 covers 14 residues. V was clipped by 1 base and J by 7 bases, with 11 bases between them. CDR1 and CDR2 (germline): SGHRS, YFSETQ. CDR3 amino acids: CASSLWDANGELFF. In nucleotides, the CDR3 is TGCGCCAGCAGCTTGTGGGACGCTAACGGGGAGCTGTTTTTT.

CDR3 DNA sequence: TGCGCCAGCAGCCCCCAATTTCTGAACACTGAAGCTTTCTTT. It encodes CASSPQFLNTEAFF. This chain joins TRBV5-1 and TRBJ1-1; no clear D. Trimming took off 4 bases at V and 0 bases at J, with 10 bases between the two ends. Germline V gene data show CDR1 as SGHRS and CDR2 as YFSETQ. The CDR3 runs to 14 residues.

The genes are TRBV7-2 and TRBJ2-1; TRBD2 matches at 14 bases. Germline V lookup: CDR1 SGHTA, CDR2 FQGNSA. Trimming took 7 bases from V and 9 from J; bases not matched to a gene: 11. This CDR3 is 16 amino acids long. The CDR3 reads CASTAPGLAGAGEQFF. CDR3 DNA sequence: TGTGCCAGCACCGCCCCGGGACTAGCGGGAGCGGGTGAGCAGTTCTTC.

Notes on this clone: Other DNA sequences in this specimen translate into the identical CDR3. The V gene is TRBV9, the J gene TRBJ2-3; D is unresolved. The germline V gene has CDR1 SGDLS and CDR2 YYNGEE. V was pared by 0 bases and J by 3 bases, with 5 bases between. This CDR3 contains 13 residues. This CDR3 reads CASSVAPTDTQYF. CDR3 coding DNA: TGTGCCAGCAGCGTAGCACCGACAGATACGCAGTATTTT.

The gene calls are TRBV2 and TRBJ2-5; maybe TRBD1 (5 bases). CDR1 is SNHLY and CDR2 is FYNNEI in the germline V gene. The CDR3 sequence is 14 residues long. Between the trimmed V and J ends, which lost 2 bases and 4 bases, there was a span of 11 bases. The chain's CDR3 is CASSEFAGLETQYF. CDR3 bases: TGTGCCAGCAGTGAATTTGCAGGGTTAGAGACCCAGTACTTC.

The V call is TRBV5-1, the J call TRBJ2-7, with 7 bases identical to TRBD2. V dropped 0 bases and J dropped 2; count of bases not matched to a gene: 5. This CDR3 has 15 residues. Germline V lookup: CDR1 SGHRS, CDR2 YFSETQ. CDR3 bases: TGCGCCAGCAGCTTGGTTACTAGCGCCGCCTACGAGCAGTACTTC. Translation: CASSLVTSAAYEQYF.